This entry concerns a single TCR beta chain. Antigen specificity is unknown. This sample was included in a study of cytomegalovirus exposure and HLA in healthy donors. General observations from the study: Later analysis associated a missense DCLRE1C variant with TCR beta V- and J-gene trimming. When a later analysis was performed, an Asian-associated ancestry cluster reportedly had fewer N-insertions than the 666-donor mean. Across donors, sequencing depth was assumed by presence/absence analyses to be roughly uniform. As immune exposure information, only CMV serostatus was available.

The CDR3 extends over 14 amino acids. Germline V gives CDR1 SGDLS, CDR2 YYNGEE. With V trimmed by 4 bases and J by 6 bases, 7 bases remained unmatched. Amplification used 60 Vbeta primers and 13 Jbeta primers. Using immunoSEQ multiplex PCR, the repertoire was profiled, and TCRdb retains in-frame clones only, with some absent. This sample's table reports about 40,000 clones. The clonotype comes from a male donor in good health and CMV-seronegative. J is TRBJ1-3 and V is TRBV9, with TRBD1 matching 7 bases. Input material: PBMCs. The CDR3 DNA reads as TGTGCCAGCAGCCCGCGACAGGGATCAAACACCATATATTTT. It codes for CASSPRQGSNTIYF.